The 13 T cell receptor beta chains below all came from one sample that was sequenced in a study of identifying expanded T cells in peripheral blood. Produced via immunoSEQ multiplex PCR; TCRdb's table is partial and in-frame only. This sample has about 94,000 clones, with around 90% found just once. Sequenced sample: blood. These receptors came from a person aged 18 to 75 in good health.

DNA of the CDR3: TGTGCCTGGAGTCAGGGGCCGAACACTGAAGCTTTCTTT. Residues: CAWSQGPNTEAFF. This chain links TRBV30 with TRBJ1-1; the D gene is possibly TRBD1 (6 bases). With 2 bases removed from V and 1 base from J, the gap between germline ends came to 8 bases. Germline loops: CDR1 GTSNPN, CDR2 SVGIG (reference sequence). The CDR3 runs 13 residues.

The chain uses TRBV30 and TRBJ1-2, with 7 bases that match TRBD1. V shed 4 bases and J 4 bases; nucleotides not matched to a gene: 9. The germline CDR1 and CDR2 sequences are GTSNPN and SVGIG (reference sequence). The CDR3 is 14 residues long. CDR3 DNA: TGTGCCTGGACCGACAGGGAATTTTTCTATGGCTACACCTTC. Translated, it gives CAWTDREFFYGYTF. Filled out from reference TRBV30 and TRBJ1-2, the complete variable domain reads SQTIHQWPATLVQPVGSPLSLECTVEGTSNPNLYWYRQAAGRGLQLLFYSVGIGQISSEVPQNLSASRPQDRQFILSSKKLLLSDSGFYLCAWTDREFFYGYTFGSGTRLTVV.

The rearrangement links TRBV7-8 to TRBJ2-2; D gene uncertain. Germline assignment: CDR1 SGHVS and CDR2 FQNEAQ. Trimming removed 5 bases at V and 4 bases at J, with 8 bases between. This CDR3 has 13 residues. The CDR3 protein is CASSPLGTGELFF. The CDR3 nucleotides are TGTGCCAGCAGCCCCCTAGGCACCGGGGAGCTGTTTTTT.

This chain links TRBV13 with TRBJ2-1; 12 bases line up with TRBD2. Germline trimming cut 2 bases from V and 10 bases from J; bases unmatched to any gene: 12. CDR1 PRHDT and CDR2 FYEKMQ come from the germline V gene (reference sequence). The CDR3 sequence is 17 residues long. The DNA for the CDR3 is TGTGCCAGCAGCTTATGGGCTAGCGGGAGGGGTAGAGTAGAGCAGTTCTTC. Translated, it gives CASSLWASGRGRVEQFF. Variable domain in full (rest from reference TRBV13 and TRBJ2-1): AAGVIQSPRHLIKEKRETATLKCYPIPRHDTVYWYQQGPGQDPQFLISFYEKMQSDKGSIPDRFSAQQFSDYHSELNMSSLELGDSALYFCASSLWASGRGRVEQFFGPGTRLTVL.

The chain couples TRBV19 to TRBJ1-3; a possible D gene is TRBD1 (6 bases). The CDR3 is 14 residues long. Trimming pared 4 bases from V and 2 bases from J, leaving 9 bases between. The germline V gene has CDR1 LNHDA and CDR2 SQIVND (reference sequence). CDR3 bases: TGTGCCAGTAGTACCCGGACAGCTGGAAACACCATATATTTT. It is translated as CASSTRTAGNTIYF.

The V call is TRBV2, the J call TRBJ1-5; unclear D gene. Trimming removed 0 bases from V and 7 bases from J, with 19 bases in between. CDR1 is SNHLY and CDR2 is FYNNEI in the germline V gene. The CDR3 spans 17 residues. CDR3 residues: CASSEAHLLSVGQPQHF. CDR3 bases: TGTGCCAGCAGTGAAGCCCACTTATTGTCGGTCGGGCAGCCCCAGCATTTT.

The V call is TRBV30, the J call TRBJ1-4; tentative D call: TRBD1 (6 bases). Trimming removed 1 base at V and 4 bases at J, with 13 bases between. The CDR3 has 15 residues. Germline CDR1 and CDR2: GTSNPN and SVGIG (reference sequence). The CDR3 sequence is CAWSGLGASNEKLFF. CDR3 in DNA: TGTGCCTGGAGTGGGTTGGGGGCGAGTAATGAAAAACTGTTTTTT.

In this sample, this clone turned up once. The rearrangement links TRBV28 to TRBJ2-4; TRBD2 matches at 7 bases. This CDR3 spans 17 amino acids. Trimming cost V 3 bases and J 0 bases; bases outside gene matches: 8. The germline V gene encodes CDR1 MDHEN and CDR2 SYDVKM. The CDR3 DNA reads TGTGCCAGCAGTTTCGGGGGGATCGGCTCAGCCAAAAACATTCAGTACTTC. Protein sequence: CASSFGGIGSAKNIQYF.

The chain employs TRBV5-4 and TRBJ1-2; D is possibly TRBD1 (5 bases). V lost 0 bases, J lost 0 bases, and 12 bases lay in between. CDR3 length: 16 amino acids. Germline loops: CDR1 SGHNT, CDR2 YYREEE (reference sequence). The CDR3 spells CASSLGGGSANYGYTF. The CDR3 DNA sequence: TGTGCCAGCAGCTTGGGGGGCGGGTCAGCTAACTATGGCTACACCTTC.

The V call is TRBV5-4, the J call TRBJ2-2; D is perhaps TRBD1 (6 bases). The V end was cut by 7 bases, the J end by 3 bases, with 13 bases between. Germline V gene sequence: CDR1 SGHNT, CDR2 YYREEE (reference sequence). CDR3 length: 14 residues. Written as DNA, the CDR3 is TGTGCCAGCGGTAGGGGGATGGACACCGGGGAGCTGTTTTTT. Protein: CASGRGMDTGELFF.

This chain uses TRBV28 with TRBJ1-4; D gene ambiguous. Germline assignment: CDR1 MDHEN and CDR2 SYDVKM. V dropped 6 bases and J dropped 7 bases, with 18 bases sitting between them. The CDR3 is 15 amino acids. CDR3 in DNA: TGTGCCAGCAGGCCGACCACTCCCGGCAGTGAAAAACTGTTTTTT. Protein sequence: CASRPTTPGSEKLFF.

This chain links TRBV29-1 with TRBJ1-2, with TRBD1 matching 9 bases. The trim removed 7 bases at V and 3 bases at J, leaving 0 bases unmatched. This CDR3 comprises 11 residues. In germline, CDR1 is SQVTM, CDR2 ANQGSEA. For the CDR3, the DNA is TGCAGCGGGGACAGGGACTATGGCTACACCTTC. It codes for CSGDRDYGYTF. Drawing the rest from reference TRBV29-1 and TRBJ1-2, the complete variable domain is SAVISQKPSRDICQRGTSLTIQCQVDSQVTMMFWYRQQPGQSLTLIATANQGSEATYESGFVIDKFPISRPNLTFSTLTVSNMSPEDSSIYLCSGDRDYGYTFGSGTRLTVV.

The chain has TRBV5-4 and TRBJ1-5; 7 positions match TRBD1. Germline CDR1 reads SGHNT; CDR2 reads YYREEE (reference sequence). The length of the CDR3 is 14 residues. V lost 4 bases and J lost 3; bases outside the gene matches: 4. The CDR3 loop reads CASSADRANQPQHF. CDR3 coding DNA: TGTGCCAGCAGCGCCGACAGGGCCAATCAGCCCCAGCATTTT.